This T cell receptor (beta chain) was identified during a study of shared clonotypes between healthy human individuals. This clone came up once. Measured with immunoSEQ multiplex PCR; TCRdb has only the in-frame clones, and not every one. This repertoire shows hundreds of thousands of clones, roughly 83% found once; its top ten account for about 13%. The CDR3 covers 17 residues. V lost 5 bases and J lost 0; bases outside the gene matches: 13. Germline lookup yields CDR1 SGHDT and CDR2 YYEEEE. Sequenced input: PBMCs. The chain employs TRBV5-6 and TRBJ1-1, with 7 bases identical to TRBD1. The receptor comes from a woman aged 40 to 50 in good health. Some clones in this sample may be carry-over from other donors' samples. In nucleotides, the CDR3 is TGTGCCAGCAGTCAGGACAGGTACGAGGCCTTGAACACTGAAGCTTTCTTT. Protein: CASSQDRYEALNTEAFF.